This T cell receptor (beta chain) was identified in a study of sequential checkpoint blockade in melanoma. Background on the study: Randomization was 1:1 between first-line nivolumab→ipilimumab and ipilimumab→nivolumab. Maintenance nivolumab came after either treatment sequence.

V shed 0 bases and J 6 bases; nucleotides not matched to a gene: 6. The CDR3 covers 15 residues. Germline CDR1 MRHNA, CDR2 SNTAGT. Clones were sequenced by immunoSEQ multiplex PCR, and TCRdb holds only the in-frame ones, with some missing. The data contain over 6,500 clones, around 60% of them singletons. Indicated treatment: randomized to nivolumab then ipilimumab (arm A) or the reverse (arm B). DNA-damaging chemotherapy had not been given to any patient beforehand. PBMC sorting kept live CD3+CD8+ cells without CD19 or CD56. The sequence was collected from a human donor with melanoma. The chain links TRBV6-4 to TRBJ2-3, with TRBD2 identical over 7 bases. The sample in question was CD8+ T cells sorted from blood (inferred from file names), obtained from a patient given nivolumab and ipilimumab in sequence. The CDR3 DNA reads TGTGCCAGCAGTGACTCGCAGGGCGGGGGTGATACGCAGTATTTT. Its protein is CASSDSQGGGDTQYF.